One and the same sample provided the 31 T cell receptor beta chains below, sequenced in a study of human T cells and chemical hapten exposure. MiXCR was run by TCRdb on the RACE reads, yielding one entry per CDR3 protein. Among 350,000 to 450,000 distinct CDR3 sequences, more than 4.5% were seen once, and the ten largest hold approximately 2.4%. Time point of the sample: pre-sensitization, week 0. The treatment: therapeutic diphenylcyclopropenone sensitization with weekly scalp DPC. Here the sequenced sample was whole blood, taken in connection with sensitization to the hapten diphenylcyclopropenone (DPC). The receptors derive from a woman aged 45 to 65 with alopecia areata. Some clones in this sample may be carry-over from other donors' samples.

V usage is TRBV29-1 and J usage is TRBJ2-3; possibly TRBD1 for D (6 bases). Trimming cost V 1 base and J 4 bases, with 9 bases left between them. CDR1 SQVTM and CDR2 ANQGSEA come from the germline V gene. The CDR3 is 13 residues long. The CDR3 sequence is CSVEASGADTQYF. As DNA, the CDR3 is TGCAGCGTTGAAGCTTCAGGGGCAGATACGCAGTATTTT.

This clonotype was observed a few times. The chain recombines TRBV7-2 with TRBJ1-1; D gene ambiguous. This CDR3 has 13 residues. The V end lost 5 bases, the J end lost 6 bases, and 13 bases lay between the germline ends. Per germline, CDR1 SGHTA and CDR2 FQGNSA. The DNA of the CDR3 is TGTGCCAGCAGCCCGGTGACGGGCGCTGAAGCTTTCTTT. This gives the protein CASSPVTGAEAFF.

This clonotype was seen at least ten times. J is TRBJ2-1 and V is TRBV29-1, with D possibly TRBD2 on 5 matching bases. Germline-derived CDR1 and CDR2 are SQVTM and ANQGSEA. This CDR3 is built from 11 residues. Trimming cost V 6 bases and J 9 bases, with 12 bases left between them. As DNA, the CDR3 is TGCAGCGTGGGAGACGGGGTTGAGCAGTTCTTC. Translating it yields CSVGDGVEQFF.

Ten or more counts support this clonotype. The rearrangement joins TRBV15 to TRBJ2-7, with D perhaps assigned TRBD1 or TRBD2 (5 bases each). This CDR3 is built from 13 residues. From germline, CDR1 is LNHNV and CDR2 YYDKDF (reference sequence). Between the trimmed V and J ends, which lost 1 base and 6 bases, there was a span of 10 bases. CDR3 nucleotides: TGTGCCACCAGCAGAGCGGGACGGCCCGAGCAGTACTTC. Protein: CATSRAGRPEQYF.

This clonotype was seen only a few times. The chain recombines TRBV9 with TRBJ1-2; maybe TRBD1 (5 bases). Germline V CDR1 and CDR2: SGDLS, YYNGEE. This CDR3 is 14 amino acids long. The V and J ends lost 3 bases and 4 bases respectively, with 13 bases between them. This chain's CDR3 is CASSDQTASYGYTF. CDR3 nucleotide sequence: TGTGCCAGCAGCGACCAGACAGCGTCCTATGGCTACACCTTC.

This clonotype has only a few counts. The J gene is TRBJ2-2, the V gene TRBV2; D perhaps matches TRBD2 (5 bases). Germline loops: CDR1 SNHLY, CDR2 FYNNEI. The CDR3 spans 15 residues. The ends were cut back, 6 bases at V and 6 bases at J, with 17 bases in the middle. This CDR3 reads CASRIDRGIAGELFF. The CDR3 DNA follows: TGTGCCAGCAGAATTGACCGGGGAATAGCCGGGGAGCTGTTTTTT.

The chain couples TRBV2 to TRBJ1-6, with D perhaps TRBD1 (6 bases). The CDR3 runs 14 residues. The ends were cut back, 0 bases at V and 7 bases at J, with 7 bases in the middle. Germline CDR1 SNHLY, CDR2 FYNNEI. CDR3 region: CASSEARGNSPLHF. The CDR3 coding sequence is TGTGCCAGCAGTGAAGCTAGGGGGAATTCACCCCTCCACTTT.

V gene TRBV27 combines with J gene TRBJ1-5, with TRBD1 matching over 12 bases. Looked up from germline, CDR1 is MNHEY and CDR2 is SMNVEV (reference sequence). CDR3 length: 15 amino acids. The V and J ends lost 4 bases and 7 bases, in that order; junction bases with no gene match: 5. CDR3 amino acids: CASSSGTGGRQPQHF. Written as DNA, the CDR3 is TGTGCCAGCAGTTCCGGGACAGGGGGCAGACAGCCCCAGCATTTT.

This clonotype was picked up a small number of times. The chain employs TRBV9 and TRBJ1-2, with D unresolved. Per the germline V gene, CDR1 is SGDLS and CDR2 is YYNGEE. The CDR3 contains 14 residues. Trimming cost V 0 bases and J 8 bases, with 14 bases left between them. DNA of the CDR3: TGTGCCAGCAGCGTAGGAGCAGGAGACAAGGGCTACACCTTC. Its translation is CASSVGAGDKGYTF.

The chain joins TRBV7-2 to TRBJ2-3; no clear D gene. CDR1 and CDR2 (germline): SGHTA, FQGNSA. V was trimmed by 2 bases and J by 2 bases, leaving 11 bases between them. The CDR3 runs to 15 residues. The CDR3 bases are TGTGCCAGCAGCTTACGCATCGGTCTCACAGATACGCAGTATTTT. This translates into CASSLRIGLTDTQYF.

This clonotype was counted a few times. The chain joins TRBV14 to TRBJ1-3; D gene ambiguous. The CDR3 runs to 14 residues. Germline assignment: CDR1 SGHDN and CDR2 FVKESK. V gave up 2 bases and J gave up 4 bases, with 9 bases separating them. CDR3 sequence: CASSQIGIGNTIYF. The CDR3 region has the DNA TGTGCCAGCAGCCAAATTGGTATAGGAAACACCATATATTTT.

In its sample, this clonotype was seen once. V gene TRBV4-2 combines with J gene TRBJ1-3, with D possibly TRBD1 on 6 matching bases. This CDR3 has 17 amino acids. Looked up from germline, CDR1 is LGHNA and CDR2 is YNFKEQ. V was trimmed by 1 base and J by 2 bases, leaving 15 bases between them. CDR3 DNA sequence: TGTGCCAGCAGCCAAGCGCCCAGGGGCCCGCCTGGAAACACCATATATTTT. Amino acids: CASSQAPRGPPGNTIYF.

This clonotype came up many times. The chain combines TRBV24-1 with TRBJ2-2; D tentatively reads TRBD1 or TRBD2 (6 bases each). The germline gives CDR1 KGHDR, CDR2 SFDVKD. V gave up 5 bases and J gave up 7 bases, with 19 bases separating them. The CDR3 is made up of 16 amino acids. Here the CDR3 reads CATSGGTGAGGGELFF. The CDR3 DNA follows: TGTGCCACCAGTGGCGGAACGGGGGCTGGCGGCGGGGAGCTGTTTTTT.

This clonotype appeared many times. V usage is TRBV6-5 and J usage is TRBJ2-5; tentatively, D is TRBD2 (6 bases). V dropped 8 bases and J dropped 2 bases, with 18 bases sitting between them. Per germline, CDR1 MNHEY and CDR2 SVGAGI. There are 15 residues in the CDR3. Here the CDR3 reads CASSDGGLLQETQYF. In DNA form, the CDR3 reads TGTGCCAGCTCAGACGGGGGACTCTTACAAGAGACCCAGTACTTC.

The rearrangement joins TRBV24-1 to TRBJ2-2, with D perhaps TRBD1 (5 bases). Trimming left V 7 bases short and J 4 bases short, with 12 bases between. This CDR3 comprises 14 residues. Germline CDR1 is KGHDR and CDR2 is SFDVKD. DNA for the CDR3: TGTGCCACCAGGGCTGAAGGGGTCACCGGGGAGCTGTTTTTT. Its protein product is CATRAEGVTGELFF.

This clonotype was seen repeatedly, ten times or more. This chain links TRBV4-3 with TRBJ2-3; TRBD1 aligns across 7 bases. CDR1 and CDR2 (germline): LGHNA, YSLEER. The CDR3 sequence is 14 residues long. The V segment lost 3 bases and the J segment 4 bases; nucleotides outside the gene matches: 4. The CDR3 DNA follows: TGCGCCAGCAGCCATGGGGACAGCCCAGATACGCAGTATTTT. Translation: CASSHGDSPDTQYF.

This rearrangement joins TRBV20-1 to TRBJ1-3; 7 bases match TRBD1. CDR3 length: 13 amino acids. From germline, CDR1 is DFQATT and CDR2 SNEGSKA (reference sequence). The V and J ends lost 5 bases and 7 bases, in that order; junction bases with no gene match: 8. The CDR3, as DNA: TGCAGTGCTCGACAGGGAGGGGGGAACACCATATATTTT. Translation: CSARQGGGNTIYF.

This clonotype occurred many times. The DNA of the CDR3 is TGCGCCAGCAGCATCGGACTAGCGCGAGGGACCGGGGAGCTGTTTTTT. Amino acids: CASSIGLARGTGELFF. The V and J genes are TRBV5-1 and TRBJ2-2; 9 bases are a match to TRBD2. Germline V CDR1 and CDR2: SGHRS, YFSETQ. V lost 4 bases, J lost 5 bases, and 9 bases stayed unmatched. The CDR3 loop spans 16 amino acids.

This clonotype was counted ten times or more. The V and J genes are TRBV28 and TRBJ1-1; D is undetermined. The CDR3 contains 15 residues. The V end was cut by 5 bases, the J end by 0 bases, with 13 bases between. The germline CDR1 and CDR2 sequences are MDHEN and SYDVKM. The CDR3 sequence is CASSPPKVMNTEAFF. Here the CDR3 DNA reads TGTGCCAGCAGTCCCCCCAAGGTAATGAACACTGAAGCTTTCTTT. The entire variable domain, with the rest obtained from reference TRBV28 and TRBJ1-1, is as follows: DVKVTQSSRYLVKRTGEKVFLECVQDMDHENMFWYRQDPGLGLRLIYFSYDVKMKEKGDIPEGYSVSREKKERFSLILESASTNQTSMYLCASSPPKVMNTEAFFGQGTRLTVV.

The chain combines TRBV11-2 with TRBJ1-1; D is unresolved. The CDR3 is 13 residues long. Trimming removed 4 bases from V and 2 bases from J, with 8 bases in between. Germline V gives CDR1 SGHAT, CDR2 FQNNGV. This CDR3 is CASSWGPNTEAFF. The DNA for the CDR3 is TGTGCCAGCAGCTGGGGTCCTAACACTGAAGCTTTCTTT.

The rearrangement links TRBV12-5 to TRBJ2-7, with D possibly matching TRBD2 (5 bases). This CDR3 region has 13 residues. V shed 1 base and J shed 6 bases, with 10 bases lying between them. Germline loops: CDR1 LGHNT, CDR2 FRNRAP. This CDR3 is CASGLGERAEQYF. CDR3 bases: TGTGCTAGTGGTTTGGGGGAGAGGGCCGAGCAGTACTTC.

This clonotype was recorded many times. The CDR3, as DNA: TGTGCCAGCAGCCTTTCGACGAGGACTGAAGCTTTCTTT. Translated, it gives CASSLSTRTEAFF. The V and J genes are TRBV7-9 and TRBJ1-1; D ambiguous. The CDR3 totals 13 residues. Trimming stripped 5 bases from V and 5 bases from J, with 12 bases between. Per the germline V gene, CDR1 is SEHNR and CDR2 is FQNEAQ (reference sequence).

This clonotype was seen a few times. V and J are TRBV29-1 and TRBJ2-2, with 8 positions matching TRBD2. The CDR3 runs 13 residues. The trim removed 7 bases at V and 3 bases at J, leaving 4 bases unmatched. Germline CDR1 SQVTM, CDR2 ANQGSEA. The CDR3 DNA is TGCAGCGCCGGGGGGGCCTACACCGGGGAGCTGTTTTTT. This translates into CSAGGAYTGELFF.

This clonotype occurred a few times. This chain links TRBV19 with TRBJ2-1; D possibly corresponds to TRBD2 (6 bases). Germline V CDR1 and CDR2: LNHDA, SQIVND (reference sequence). This CDR3 has 12 residues. V was pared by 5 bases and J by 6 bases, with 8 bases between. The CDR3 nucleotides read TGTGCCAGTAGTTTAGCGGCCAATGAGCAGTTCTTC. Translated: CASSLAANEQFF. Based on the CDR3 plus reference TRBV19 and TRBJ2-1, the full variable domain is DGGITQSPKYLFRKEGQNVTLSCEQNLNHDAMYWYRQDPGQGLRLIYYSQIVNDFQKGDIAEGYSVSREKKESFPLTVTSAQKNPTAFYLCASSLAANEQFFGPGTRLTVL.

This clonotype showed up many times. The V call is TRBV6-5, the J call TRBJ2-4; D may be TRBD2 (6 bases). V was clipped by 5 bases and J by 10 bases, with 18 bases between them. From germline, CDR1 is MNHEY and CDR2 SVGAGI. The CDR3 runs to 14 residues. This CDR3 reads CASSTGGTANIQYF. CDR3 sequence (DNA): TGTGCCAGCAGTACTGGCGGGACGGCCAATATTCAGTACTTC.

This clonotype was seen more than once but under ten times. The J gene is TRBJ2-7, the V gene TRBV20-1; a possible D gene is TRBD2 (7 bases). This CDR3 region has 15 residues. Trimming cost V 0 bases and J 7 bases, with 19 bases left between them. From germline, CDR1 is DFQATT and CDR2 SNEGSKA (reference sequence). The CDR3 nucleotides read TGCAGTGCTAGAGATGTTCGGGGGGCCCGAGTAGAGCAGTACTTC. Its protein is CSARDVRGARVEQYF.

This clonotype was seen only a few times. This chain uses TRBV20-1 with TRBJ2-7; D ambiguous. Germline V gene lookup returns CDR1 DFQATT and CDR2 SNEGSKA (reference sequence). V lost 1 base and J lost 11, with 21 bases in between. The CDR3 sequence is 14 residues long. The CDR3 protein is CSARVPSLATSEYF. The CDR3 DNA reads as TGCAGTGCTAGAGTCCCGTCTTTGGCTACCTCGGAGTACTTC.

This clonotype showed up just a few times. This sequence joins TRBV7-8 and TRBJ2-1, with D possibly matching TRBD1 (6 bases). V lost 1 base and J lost 6, with 16 bases in between. CDR3 length: 16 amino acids. Germline loops: CDR1 SGHVS, CDR2 FQNEAQ. The CDR3 is CASSLDRAPVLNEQFF. In DNA form, the CDR3 reads TGTGCCAGCAGCTTAGACAGGGCACCGGTACTCAATGAGCAGTTCTTC.

V gene TRBV3-1 combines with J gene TRBJ2-3; D unclear. Germline lookup yields CDR1 LGHDT and CDR2 YNNKEL (reference sequence). The CDR3 has 15 amino acids. The V gene lost 4 bases and the J gene lost 0 bases, with 11 bases spanning the gap. The chain's CDR3 is CASSRRRVSTDTQYF. CDR3 sequence (DNA): TGTGCCAGCAGCCGCCGACGGGTTAGCACAGATACGCAGTATTTT.

This rearrangement joins TRBV30 to TRBJ2-3; D is unclear. The CDR3 has 11 residues. Germline V lookup: CDR1 GTSNPN, CDR2 SVGIG (reference sequence). Deletions cut 2 bases from V and 6 bases from J, with 6 bases between. This CDR3 is CAWSSKDTQYF. CDR3 in DNA: TGTGCCTGGAGTTCCAAGGATACGCAGTATTTT.

This clonotype was seen repeatedly, ten times or more. This sequence joins TRBV20-1 and TRBJ2-7, with D perhaps TRBD2 (6 bases). There are 14 residues in the CDR3. V was pared by 1 base and J by 5 bases, with 15 bases between. Germline CDR1 reads DFQATT; CDR2 reads SNEGSKA (reference sequence). The CDR3 region has the DNA TGCAGTGCTAGAGGGGTCGGGGGAAGAAACGAGCAGTACTTC. Protein product: CSARGVGGRNEQYF.